This entry features one T cell receptor beta chain sequence. The data originate from a study of T-cell memory formation after mild COVID-19. From germline, CDR1 is SGHTA and CDR2 FQGTGA. The CDR3 extends over 14 amino acids. The V end lost 5 bases, the J end lost 4 bases, and 14 bases lay between the germline ends. TCRdb processed the 5' RACE reads anew with MiXCR; each CDR3 protein has one entry. The data hold 400,000 or so distinct CDR3 sequences, with approximately 21% observed a single time. The chain carries TRBV7-3 and TRBJ2-5; D possibly corresponds to TRBD1 (5 bases). This receptor was obtained from an adult woman who had mild COVID-19 (a few samples of this study predate the infection). Cell type and time point are not known. Sequenced material: PBMCs or a T cell subset sorted from them (not recorded which). CDR3 DNA: TGTGCCAGCAGCCCGGGCAGGGTTGGAGAGACCCAGTACTTC. Translation gives CASSPGRVGETQYF.